These T cell receptor beta chains were read from a single sample in a study of immune evolution from preneoplasia to lung adenocarcinoma. Method: immunoSEQ multiplex PCR; TCRdb's copy keeps in-frame clones and lacks some. This sample has fewer than 8,500 clones, with around 73% found just once. Material for sequencing was FFPE minimally invasive lung adenocarcinoma tissue. Source of these receptors: a donor older than 65 with lung adenocarcinoma. The CDR3 runs from the conserved cysteine through the conserved F or W. Fields, in order: D gene, J gene, V gene, clone size, CDR3 protein, CDR3 DNA. A D gene is named only where the DNA matches it firmly. Not all rows give a size; the values are once, few, many and, for expanded clones, a class.

>TRBD1|TRBJ1-1|TRBV13|NA
CASSFRDREFEAFF
TGTGCCAGCAGCTTCCGGGACAGAGAGTTTGAAGCTTTCTTT
>TRBD2|TRBJ2-3|TRBV11-2|NA
CASSLGTSGRGTDTQYF
TGTGCCAGCAGCTTAGGGACTAGCGGGAGGGGCACAGATACGCAGTATTTT
>TRBD1|TRBJ2-5|TRBV28|once
CASSFRGQWETQYF
TGTGCCAGCAGTTTCAGGGGGCAATGGGAGACCCAGTACTTC
>TRBD2|TRBJ2-7|TRBV14|few
CASSRPGLAGTSSYEQYF
TGTGCCAGCAGCAGACCGGGACTAGCGGGCACCAGCTCCTACGAGCAGTACTTC
>NA|TRBJ1-1|TRBV7-9|NA
CASSFLDGDTEAFF
TGTGCCAGCAGCTTCCTGGACGGGGACACTGAAGCTTTCTTT
>TRBD2|TRBJ2-3|TRBV6-1|NA
CASSAHARGGSTDTQYF
TGTGCCAGCAGTGCCCATGCTCGGGGGGGGAGCACAGATACGCAGTATTTT
>NA|TRBJ1-2|TRBV21-1|NA
CASGGYDDYGYTF
TGTGCCAGCGGCGGTTACGACGACTATGGCTACACCTTC
>NA|TRBJ1-1|TRBV14|NA
CASSAQGPGLLAFF
TGTGCCAGCAGCGCACAGGGCCCCGGGCTTTTAGCTTTCTTT
>TRBD2|TRBJ2-7|TRBV9|NA
CASSRGDSGKSYEQYF
TGTGCCAGCAGCCGAGGTGATAGCGGGAAGAGCTACGAGCAGTACTTC
>TRBD2|TRBJ2-5|TRBV30|NA
CAWSGLNQETQYF
TGTGCCTGGTCGGGACTAAATCAAGAGACCCAGTACTTC
>NA|TRBJ2-5|TRBV28|NA
CASSHGTLDEATQYF
TGTGCCAGCAGCCACGGGACACTCGACGAGGCGACCCAGTACTTC
>TRBD2|TRBJ2-7|TRBV6-7|few
CASSYATSFDEQYF
TGTGCCAGCAGTTACGCGACTAGCTTCGACGAGCAGTACTTC
>NA|TRBJ2-2|TRBV30|NA
CAWTGQYANTGELFF
TGTGCCTGGACTGGCCAATACGCGAACACCGGGGAGCTGTTTTTT
>NA|TRBJ2-5|TRBV5-1|few
CASSLGVTEKETQYF
TGCGCCAGCAGCTTGGGTGTGACGGAGAAAGAGACCCAGTACTTC
>TRBD1|TRBJ1-1|TRBV11-1|NA
CASSPRQGPTEAFF
TGTGCCAGCAGCCCCCGACAGGGGCCCACTGAAGCTTTCTTT
>NA|TRBJ2-2|TRBV14|NA
CASSQVGAFNTGELFF
TGTGCCAGCAGCCAAGTCGGAGCTTTTAACACCGGGGAGCTGTTTTTT
>TRBD1|TRBJ1-1|TRBV5-1|NA
CASSTGTGGFPTEAFF
TGCGCCAGCAGCACGGGGACAGGGGGTTTCCCAACTGAAGCTTTCTTT
>NA|TRBJ1-5|TRBV5-8|NA
CASRKLAGFLNQPQHF
TGTGCCAGCAGAAAGTTAGCAGGGTTCCTCAATCAGCCCCAGCATTTT
>TRBD2|TRBJ2-1|TRBV11-2|NA
CASSLVASGLNEQFF
TGTGCCAGCAGCTTAGTGGCTAGCGGCCTCAATGAGCAGTTCTTC
>NA|TRBJ2-1|TRBV18|NA
CASSPSPAAVGFF
TGTGCCAGCTCACCCTCTCCAGCAGCGGTGGGGTTCTTC
>NA|TRBJ2-4|TRBV14|NA
CASSQEGHRWNIQYF
TGTGCCAGCAGCCAAGAAGGCCACAGGTGGAACATTCAGTACTTC
>NA|TRBJ1-5|TRBV30|NA
CAWSPQYQPQHF
TGTGCCTGGAGTCCTCAATATCAGCCCCAGCATTTT
>NA|TRBJ2-4|TRBV5-6|NA
CASSPVGLAKNIQYF
TGTGCCAGCAGCCCGGTGGGGTTAGCCAAAAACATTCAGTACTTC
>NA|TRBJ2-7|TRBV20-1|NA
CSARHGQWPYF
TGCAGTGCTAGACATGGACAGTGGCCGTACTTC
>TRBD2|TRBJ2-1|TRBV27|NA
CASSFLGLVAEQFF
TGTGCCAGCAGTTTCCTGGGACTAGTGGCTGAGCAGTTCTTC
>NA|TRBJ1-5|TRBV19|NA
CASSREFSNQPQHF
TGTGCCAGTAGTAGAGAGTTTAGCAATCAGCCCCAGCATTTT
>NA|TRBJ1-2|TRBV5-6|NA
CASSLEPPGWAGYTF
TGTGCCAGCAGCCTAGAGCCCCCCGGTTGGGCGGGCTACACCTTC
>NA|TRBJ2-7|TRBV28|NA
CASSFLSGVHEQYF
TGTGCCAGCAGTTTTCTATCGGGAGTCCACGAGCAGTACTTC
>TRBD1|TRBJ1-5|TRBV11-2|few
CASSLDRQGAQHF
TGTGCCAGCAGCTTAGATCGACAGGGGGCACAGCATTTT
>NA|TRBJ1-2|TRBV30|NA
CAWSAGVIYGYTF
TGTGCCTGGAGTGCCGGCGTAATCTATGGCTACACCTTC
>TRBD2|TRBJ2-3|TRBV5-1|few
CASSLANSGIGDTQYF
TGCGCCAGCAGCTTGGCTAATAGCGGGATAGGAGATACGCAGTATTTT
>TRBD2|TRBJ2-2|TRBV5-1|NA
CASRDLAGGSGGELFF
TGCGCCAGCAGGGACCTAGCGGGAGGGTCCGGCGGGGAGCTGTTTTTT
>NA|TRBJ1-5|TRBV18|once
CASSPGGVDQPQHF
TGTGCCAGCTCACCAGGGGGGGTGGATCAGCCCCAGCATTTT
>TRBD2|TRBJ2-7|TRBV5-1|NA
CASSLAQGGRAYEQYF
TGCGCCAGCAGCTTGGCCCAGGGCGGGAGGGCCTACGAGCAGTACTTC